A selection of T cell receptor beta chains follows, all from one sample in a study of post-analysis software for immune sequencing data. TCRdb re-derived calls from the PCR reads in MiXCR, one entry per CDR3 protein. The sample lists around 200,000 distinct CDR3 sequences, over 25% occurring once. The specimen sequenced was blood. The receptors stem from a girl younger than 18 with multiple sclerosis. CDR3s include the opening cysteine and the closing phenylalanine or tryptophan. A D gene is named only where the DNA matches it firmly. The size of a clone is reported for some rows only, either as once, few or many, or as a class for expanded clones.

NA	TRBV20-1	TRBD1	TRBJ1-2	TGCAGTGCTCGCGAGGCAGGGGGTATTAACTATGGCTACACCTTC	CSAREAGGINYGYTF
many	TRBV10-3	NA	TRBJ1-1	TGTGCCATCAGTGGCGGCAGGGAGGGCACTGAAGCTTTCTTT	CAISGGREGTEAFF
NA	TRBV20-1	NA	TRBJ1-2	TGCAGTGCTAGAGATAGTATGCAGCGGGTTAACTATGGCTACACCTTC	CSARDSMQRVNYGYTF
NA	TRBV4-1	NA	TRBJ2-1	TGCGCCAGCAGCCAAGAGGGGAATGAGCAGTTCTTC	CASSQEGNEQFF
NA	TRBV29-1	NA	TRBJ1-1	TGCAGCGTTGTGCGGAGGAACACTGAAGCTTTCTTT	CSVVRRNTEAFF
NA	TRBV6-1	TRBD2	TRBJ2-1	TGTACCAGCAGCTCCCGCGAGGCTAGCGGGGGGGCCTACAATGAGCAGTTCTTC	CTSSSREASGGAYNEQFF
many	TRBV20-1	TRBD1	TRBJ1-2	TGCAGTGCTAGCGGGACAGGGGGAGTAATAGACTATGGCTACACCTTC	CSASGTGGVIDYGYTF
NA	TRBV12-5	NA	TRBJ2-1	TGTGCTAGTGGTTTAACAACAGGGAGTATCAATGAGCAGTTCTTC	CASGLTTGSINEQFF
NA	TRBV20-1	NA	TRBJ2-7	TGCAGTGCCAGGGAGGATAGGGGGCGCGGGTACGAGCAGTACTTC	CSAREDRGRGYEQYF
few	TRBV6-5	NA	TRBJ1-6	TGTGCCAGCAGTTACGAGGGCTTTGATTCACCCCTCCACTTT	CASSYEGFDSPLHF
many	TRBV5-1	NA	TRBJ2-7	TGCGCCAGCAGCTTGGCGATAAGGGGAGACCTTGCCTACGAGCAGTACTTC	CASSLAIRGDLAYEQYF
many	TRBV20-1	NA	TRBJ2-5	TGCAGTGTACGGGAAAAGACCCAGTACTTC	CSVREKTQYF
few	TRBV20-1	TRBD1	TRBJ2-2	TGCAGTGCTAGAGGACAGGGGAGCGGGGAGCTGTTTTTT	CSARGQGSGELFF
NA	TRBV10-3	NA	TRBJ2-7	TGTGCCATCAGGCGTGAGGGGCCTAGCTCCTACGAGCAGTACTTC	CAIRREGPSSYEQYF